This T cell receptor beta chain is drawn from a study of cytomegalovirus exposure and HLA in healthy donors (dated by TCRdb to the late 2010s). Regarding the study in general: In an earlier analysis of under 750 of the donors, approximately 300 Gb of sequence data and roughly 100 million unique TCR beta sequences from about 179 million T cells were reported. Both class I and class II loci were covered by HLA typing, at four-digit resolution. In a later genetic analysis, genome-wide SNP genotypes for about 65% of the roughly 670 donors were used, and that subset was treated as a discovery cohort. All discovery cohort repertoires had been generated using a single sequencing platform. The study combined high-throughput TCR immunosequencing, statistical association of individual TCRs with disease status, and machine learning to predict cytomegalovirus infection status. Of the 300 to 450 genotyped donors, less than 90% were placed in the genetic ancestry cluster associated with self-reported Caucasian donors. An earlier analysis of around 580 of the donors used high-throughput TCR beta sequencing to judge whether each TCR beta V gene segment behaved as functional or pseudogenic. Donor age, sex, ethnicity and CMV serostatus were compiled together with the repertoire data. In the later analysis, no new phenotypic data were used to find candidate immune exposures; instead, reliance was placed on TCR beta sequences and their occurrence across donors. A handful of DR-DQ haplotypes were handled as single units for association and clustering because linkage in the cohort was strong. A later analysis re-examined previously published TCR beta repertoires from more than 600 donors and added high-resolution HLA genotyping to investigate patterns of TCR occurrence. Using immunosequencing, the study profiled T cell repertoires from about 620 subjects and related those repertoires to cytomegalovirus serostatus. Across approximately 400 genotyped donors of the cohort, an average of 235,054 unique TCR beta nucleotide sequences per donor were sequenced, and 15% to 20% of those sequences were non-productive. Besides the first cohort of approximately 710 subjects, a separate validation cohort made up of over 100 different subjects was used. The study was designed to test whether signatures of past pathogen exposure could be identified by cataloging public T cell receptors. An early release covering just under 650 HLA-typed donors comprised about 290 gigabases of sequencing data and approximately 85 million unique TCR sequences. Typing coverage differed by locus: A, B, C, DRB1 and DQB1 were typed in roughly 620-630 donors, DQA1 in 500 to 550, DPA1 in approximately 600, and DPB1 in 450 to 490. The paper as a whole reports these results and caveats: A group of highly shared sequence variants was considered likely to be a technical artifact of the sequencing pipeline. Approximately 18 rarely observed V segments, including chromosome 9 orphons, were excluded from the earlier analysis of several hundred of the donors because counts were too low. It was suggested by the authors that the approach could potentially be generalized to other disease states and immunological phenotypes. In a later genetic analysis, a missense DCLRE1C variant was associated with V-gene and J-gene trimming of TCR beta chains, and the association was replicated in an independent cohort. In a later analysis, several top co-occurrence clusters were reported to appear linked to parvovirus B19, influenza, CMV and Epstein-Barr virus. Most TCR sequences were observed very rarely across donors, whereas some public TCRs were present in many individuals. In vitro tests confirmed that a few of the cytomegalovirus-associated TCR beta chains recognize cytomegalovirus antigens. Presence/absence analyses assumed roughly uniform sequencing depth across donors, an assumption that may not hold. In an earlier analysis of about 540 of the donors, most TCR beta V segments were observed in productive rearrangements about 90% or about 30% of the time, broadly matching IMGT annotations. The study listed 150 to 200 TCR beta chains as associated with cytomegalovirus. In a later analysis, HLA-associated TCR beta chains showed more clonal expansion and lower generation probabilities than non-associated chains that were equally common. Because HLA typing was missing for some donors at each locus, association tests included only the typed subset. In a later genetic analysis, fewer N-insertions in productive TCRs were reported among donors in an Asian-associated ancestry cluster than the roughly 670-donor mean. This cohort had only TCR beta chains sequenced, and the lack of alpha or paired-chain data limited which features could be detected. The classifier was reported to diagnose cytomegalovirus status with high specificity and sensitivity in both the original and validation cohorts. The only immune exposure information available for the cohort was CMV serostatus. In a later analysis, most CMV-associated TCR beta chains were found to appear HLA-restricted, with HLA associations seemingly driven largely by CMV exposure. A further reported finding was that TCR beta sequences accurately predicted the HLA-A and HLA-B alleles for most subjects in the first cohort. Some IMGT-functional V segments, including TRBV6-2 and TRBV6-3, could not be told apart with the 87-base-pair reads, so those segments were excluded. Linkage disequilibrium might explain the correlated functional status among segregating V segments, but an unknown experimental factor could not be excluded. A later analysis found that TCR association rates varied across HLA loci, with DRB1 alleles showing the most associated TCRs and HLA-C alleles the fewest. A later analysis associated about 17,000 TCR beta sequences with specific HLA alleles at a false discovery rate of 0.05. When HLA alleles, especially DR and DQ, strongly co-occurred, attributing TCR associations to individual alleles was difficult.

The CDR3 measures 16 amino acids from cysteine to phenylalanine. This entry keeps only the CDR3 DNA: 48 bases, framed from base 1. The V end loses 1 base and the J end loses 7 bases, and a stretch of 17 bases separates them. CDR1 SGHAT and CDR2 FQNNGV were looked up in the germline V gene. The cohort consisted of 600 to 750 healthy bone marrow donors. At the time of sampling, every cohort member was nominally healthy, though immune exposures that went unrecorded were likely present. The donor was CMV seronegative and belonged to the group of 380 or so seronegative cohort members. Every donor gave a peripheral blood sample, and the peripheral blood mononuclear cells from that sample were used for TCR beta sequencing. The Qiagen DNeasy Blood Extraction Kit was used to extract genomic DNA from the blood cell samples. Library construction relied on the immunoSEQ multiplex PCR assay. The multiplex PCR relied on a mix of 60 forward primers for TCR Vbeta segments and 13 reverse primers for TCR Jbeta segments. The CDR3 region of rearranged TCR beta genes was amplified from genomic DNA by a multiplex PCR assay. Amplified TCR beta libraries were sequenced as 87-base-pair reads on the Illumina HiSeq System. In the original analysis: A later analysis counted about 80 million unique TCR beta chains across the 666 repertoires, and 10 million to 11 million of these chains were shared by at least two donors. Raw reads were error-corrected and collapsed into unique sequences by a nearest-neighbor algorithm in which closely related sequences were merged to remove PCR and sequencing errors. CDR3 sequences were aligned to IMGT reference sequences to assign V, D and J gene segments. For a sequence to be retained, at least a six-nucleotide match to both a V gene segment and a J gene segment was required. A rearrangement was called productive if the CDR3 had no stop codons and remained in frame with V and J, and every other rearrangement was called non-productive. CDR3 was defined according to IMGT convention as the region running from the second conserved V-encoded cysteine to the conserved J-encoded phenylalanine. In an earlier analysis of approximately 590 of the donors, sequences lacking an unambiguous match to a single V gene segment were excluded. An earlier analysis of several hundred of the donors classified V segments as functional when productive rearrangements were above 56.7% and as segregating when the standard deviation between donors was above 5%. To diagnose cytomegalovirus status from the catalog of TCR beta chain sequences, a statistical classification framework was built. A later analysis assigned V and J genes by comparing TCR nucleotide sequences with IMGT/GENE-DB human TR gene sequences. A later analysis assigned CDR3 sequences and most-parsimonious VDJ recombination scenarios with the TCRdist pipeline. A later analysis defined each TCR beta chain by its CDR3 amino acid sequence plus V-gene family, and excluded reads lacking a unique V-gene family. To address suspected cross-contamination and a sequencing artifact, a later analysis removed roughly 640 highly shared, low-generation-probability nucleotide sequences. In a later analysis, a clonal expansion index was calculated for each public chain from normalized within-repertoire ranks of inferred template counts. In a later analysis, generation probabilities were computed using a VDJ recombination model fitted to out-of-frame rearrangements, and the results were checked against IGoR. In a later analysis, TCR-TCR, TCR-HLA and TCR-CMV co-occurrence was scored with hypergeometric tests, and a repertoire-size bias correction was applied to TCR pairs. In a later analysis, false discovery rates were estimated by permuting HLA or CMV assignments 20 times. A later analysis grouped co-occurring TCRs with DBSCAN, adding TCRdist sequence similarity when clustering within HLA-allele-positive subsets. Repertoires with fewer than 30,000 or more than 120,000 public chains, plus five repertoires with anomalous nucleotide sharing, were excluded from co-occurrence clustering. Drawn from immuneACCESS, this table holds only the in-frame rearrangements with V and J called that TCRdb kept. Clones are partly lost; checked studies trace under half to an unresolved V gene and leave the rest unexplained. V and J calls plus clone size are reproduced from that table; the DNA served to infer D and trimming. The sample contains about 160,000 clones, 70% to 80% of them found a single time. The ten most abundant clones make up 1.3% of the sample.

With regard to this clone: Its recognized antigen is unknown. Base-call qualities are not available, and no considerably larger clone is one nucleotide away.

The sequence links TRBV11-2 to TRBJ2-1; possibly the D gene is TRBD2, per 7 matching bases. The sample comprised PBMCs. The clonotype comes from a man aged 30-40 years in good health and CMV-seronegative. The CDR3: CASSLGRRGGVNEQFF. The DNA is TGTGCCAGCAGCTTAGGCCGGAGGGGGGGGGTAAATGAGCAGTTCTTC. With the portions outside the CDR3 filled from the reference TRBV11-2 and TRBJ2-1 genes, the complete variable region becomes EAGVAQSPRYKIIEKRQSVAFWCNPISGHATLYWYQQILGQGPKLLIQFQNNGVVDDSQLPKDRFSAERLKGVDSTLKIQPAKLEDSAVYLCASSLGRRGGVNEQFFGPGTRLTVL.